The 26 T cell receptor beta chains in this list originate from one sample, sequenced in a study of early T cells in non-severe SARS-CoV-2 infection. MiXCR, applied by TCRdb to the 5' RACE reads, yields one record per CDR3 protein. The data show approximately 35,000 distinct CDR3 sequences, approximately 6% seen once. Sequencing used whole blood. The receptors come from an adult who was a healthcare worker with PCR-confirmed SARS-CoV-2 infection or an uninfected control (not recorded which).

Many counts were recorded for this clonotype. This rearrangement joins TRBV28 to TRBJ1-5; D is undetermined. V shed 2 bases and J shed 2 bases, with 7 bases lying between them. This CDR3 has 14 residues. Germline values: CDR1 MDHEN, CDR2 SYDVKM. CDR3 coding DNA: TGTGCCAGCAGTTTAAGCGGCCGCAATCAGCCCCAGCATTTT. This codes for CASSLSGRNQPQHF. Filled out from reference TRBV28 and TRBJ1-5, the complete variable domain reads DVKVTQSSRYLVKRTGEKVFLECVQDMDHENMFWYRQDPGLGLRLIYFSYDVKMKEKGDIPEGYSVSREKKERFSLILESASTNQTSMYLCASSLSGRNQPQHFGDGTRLSIL.

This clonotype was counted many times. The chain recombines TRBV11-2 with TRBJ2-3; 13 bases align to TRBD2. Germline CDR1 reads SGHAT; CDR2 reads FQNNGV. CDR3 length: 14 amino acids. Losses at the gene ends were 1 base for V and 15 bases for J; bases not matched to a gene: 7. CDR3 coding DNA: TGTGCCAGCAGCTTAGTGACTAGCGGGGGGACCCACTATTTT. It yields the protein CASSLVTSGGTHYF.

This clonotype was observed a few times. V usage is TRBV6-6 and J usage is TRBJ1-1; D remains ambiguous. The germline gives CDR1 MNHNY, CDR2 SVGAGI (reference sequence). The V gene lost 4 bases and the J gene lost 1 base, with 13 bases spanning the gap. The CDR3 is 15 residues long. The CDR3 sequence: CASSSTPGSNTEAFF. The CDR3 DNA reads TGTGCCAGCAGTTCCACCCCAGGATCGAACACTGAAGCTTTCTTT.

The CDR3 nucleotides are TGCGCCAGCAAACTAGCGGGGGCCTCAGATACGCAGTATTTT. This translates into CASKLAGASDTQYF. This rearrangement joins TRBV10-2 to TRBJ2-3; 11 bases fit TRBD2. The CDR3 sequence is 14 residues long. CDR1 and CDR2 (germline): WSHSY, SAAADI. V was pared by 7 bases and J by 4 bases, with 4 bases of the junction left unmatched.

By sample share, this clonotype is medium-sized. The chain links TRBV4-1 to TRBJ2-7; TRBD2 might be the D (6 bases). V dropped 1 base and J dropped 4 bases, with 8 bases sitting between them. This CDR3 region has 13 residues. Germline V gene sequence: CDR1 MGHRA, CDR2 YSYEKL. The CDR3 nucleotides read TGCGCCAGCAGCCAAGCGGGGGAATACGAGCAGTACTTC. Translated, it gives CASSQAGEYEQYF.

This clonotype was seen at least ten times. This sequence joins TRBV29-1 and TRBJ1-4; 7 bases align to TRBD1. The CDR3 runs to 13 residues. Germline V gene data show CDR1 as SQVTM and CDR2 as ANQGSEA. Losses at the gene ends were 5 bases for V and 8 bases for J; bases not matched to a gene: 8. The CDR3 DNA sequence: TGCAGCGTTAGACAGGGCGGAGGGGAAAAACTGTTTTTT. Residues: CSVRQGGGEKLFF.

The CDR3 DNA follows: TGTGCCAGCAGCCCTGGACAGGGAAAGACCCAGTACTTC. As protein: CASSPGQGKTQYF. The chain joins TRBV7-3 to TRBJ2-5; 8 nucleotides align to TRBD1. The V and J ends lost 5 bases and 6 bases, in that order; junction bases with no gene match: 5. The CDR3 contains 13 residues. Germline V lookup: CDR1 SGHTA, CDR2 FQGTGA.

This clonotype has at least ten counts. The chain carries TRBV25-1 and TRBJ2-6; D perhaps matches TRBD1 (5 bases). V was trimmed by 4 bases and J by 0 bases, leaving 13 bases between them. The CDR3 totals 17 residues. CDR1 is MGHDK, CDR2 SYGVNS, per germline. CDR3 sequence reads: CASSGTTESSGANVLTF. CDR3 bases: TGTGCCAGCAGTGGCACGACAGAGTCCTCTGGGGCCAACGTCCTGACTTTC.

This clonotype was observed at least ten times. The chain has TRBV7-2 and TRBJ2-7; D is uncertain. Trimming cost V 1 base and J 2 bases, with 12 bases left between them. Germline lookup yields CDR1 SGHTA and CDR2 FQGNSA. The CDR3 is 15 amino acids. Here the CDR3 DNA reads TGTGCCAGCAGCTTAGTGGCTAAAACCACCTACGAGCAGTACTTC. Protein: CASSLVAKTTYEQYF.

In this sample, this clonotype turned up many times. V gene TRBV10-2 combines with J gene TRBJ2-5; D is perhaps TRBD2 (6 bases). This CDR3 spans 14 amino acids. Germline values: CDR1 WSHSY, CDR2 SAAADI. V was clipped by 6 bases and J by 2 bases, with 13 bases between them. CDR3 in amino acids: CASRDPGLQETQYF. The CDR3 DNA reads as TGCGCCAGCAGGGACCCCGGACTACAAGAGACCCAGTACTTC.

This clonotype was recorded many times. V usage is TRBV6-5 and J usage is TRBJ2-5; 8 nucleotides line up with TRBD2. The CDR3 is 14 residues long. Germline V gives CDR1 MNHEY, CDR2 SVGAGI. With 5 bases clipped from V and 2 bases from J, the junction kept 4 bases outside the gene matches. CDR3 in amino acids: CASSPGLGQETQYF. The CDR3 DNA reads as TGTGCCAGCAGTCCGGGACTAGGACAAGAGACCCAGTACTTC.

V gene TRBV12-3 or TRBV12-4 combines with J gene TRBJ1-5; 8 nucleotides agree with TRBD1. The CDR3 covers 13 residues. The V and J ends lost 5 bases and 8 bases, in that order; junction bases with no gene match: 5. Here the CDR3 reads CASSPGTGEPQHF. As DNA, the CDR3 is TGTGCCAGCAGTCCCGGGACAGGCGAGCCCCAGCATTTT.

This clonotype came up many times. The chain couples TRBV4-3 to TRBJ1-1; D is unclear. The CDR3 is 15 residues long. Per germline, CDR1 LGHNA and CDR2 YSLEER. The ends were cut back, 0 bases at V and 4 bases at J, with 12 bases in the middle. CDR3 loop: CASSQDRRSVTEAFF. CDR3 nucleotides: TGCGCCAGCAGCCAAGATAGGAGGTCGGTCACTGAAGCTTTCTTT.

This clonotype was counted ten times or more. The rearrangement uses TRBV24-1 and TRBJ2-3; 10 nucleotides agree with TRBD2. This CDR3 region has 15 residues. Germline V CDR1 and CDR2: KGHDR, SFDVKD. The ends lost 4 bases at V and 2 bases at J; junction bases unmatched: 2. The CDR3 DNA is TGTGCCACCAGTGAGAGCGGGGGGGCCACAGATACGCAGTATTTT. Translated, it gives CATSESGGATDTQYF.

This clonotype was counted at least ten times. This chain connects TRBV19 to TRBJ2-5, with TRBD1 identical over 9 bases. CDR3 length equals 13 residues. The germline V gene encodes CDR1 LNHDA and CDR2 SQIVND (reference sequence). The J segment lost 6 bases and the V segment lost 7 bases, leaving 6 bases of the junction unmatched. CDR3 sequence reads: CASTDRGIKTQYF. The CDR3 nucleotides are TGTGCCAGTACCGACAGGGGGATTAAGACCCAGTACTTC.

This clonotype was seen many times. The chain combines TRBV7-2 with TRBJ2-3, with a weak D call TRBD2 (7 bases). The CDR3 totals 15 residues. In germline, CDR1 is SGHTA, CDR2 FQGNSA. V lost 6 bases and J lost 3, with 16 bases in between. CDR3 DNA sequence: TGTGCCAGCAGAGAACGGAGGGGGGGGACAGATACGCAGTATTTT. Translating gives CASRERRGGTDTQYF.

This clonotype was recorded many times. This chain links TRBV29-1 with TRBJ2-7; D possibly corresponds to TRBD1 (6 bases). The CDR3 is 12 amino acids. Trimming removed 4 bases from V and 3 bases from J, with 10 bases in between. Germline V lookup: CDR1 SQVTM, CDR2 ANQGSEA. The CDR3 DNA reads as TGCAGCGTTGGGTCAGGGGTCTACGAGCAGTACTTC. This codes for CSVGSGVYEQYF.

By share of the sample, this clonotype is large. CDR3 loop: CASSSGTGEPYGYTF. The CDR3 DNA reads TGTGCCAGCAGCTCAGGGACAGGAGAACCCTATGGCTACACCTTC. This sequence joins TRBV7-2 and TRBJ1-2; TRBD1 matches at 8 bases. The CDR3 runs 15 residues. CDR1 SGHTA and CDR2 FQGNSA come from the germline V gene. V dropped 4 bases and J dropped 4; count of bases not matched to a gene: 8.

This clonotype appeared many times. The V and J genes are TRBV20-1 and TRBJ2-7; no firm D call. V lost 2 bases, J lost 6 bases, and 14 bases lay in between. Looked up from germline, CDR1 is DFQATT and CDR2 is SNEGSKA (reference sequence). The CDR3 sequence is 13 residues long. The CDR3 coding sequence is TGCAGTGCTAGATCCACCCACACTGGCGAGCAGTACTTC. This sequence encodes CSARSTHTGEQYF.

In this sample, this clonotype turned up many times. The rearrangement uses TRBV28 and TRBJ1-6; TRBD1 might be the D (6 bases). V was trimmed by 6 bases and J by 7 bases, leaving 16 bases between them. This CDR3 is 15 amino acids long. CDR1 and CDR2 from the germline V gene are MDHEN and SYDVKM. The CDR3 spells CASSPYRDKNSPLHF. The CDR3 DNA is TGTGCCAGCAGCCCTTACCGGGACAAGAATTCACCCCTCCACTTT.

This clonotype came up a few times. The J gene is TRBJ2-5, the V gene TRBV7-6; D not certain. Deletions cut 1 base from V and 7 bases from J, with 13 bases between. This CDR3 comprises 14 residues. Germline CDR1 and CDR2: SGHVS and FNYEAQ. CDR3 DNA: TGTGCCAGCAGCTTAGAAGTCGGAGAAGGGACCCAGTACTTC. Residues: CASSLEVGEGTQYF. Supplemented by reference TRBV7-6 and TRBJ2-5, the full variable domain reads GAGVSQSPRYKVTKRGQDVALRCDPISGHVSLYWYRQALGQGPEFLTYFNYEAQQDKSGLPNDRFSAERPEGSISTLTIQRTEQRDSAMYRCASSLEVGEGTQYFGPGTRLLVL.

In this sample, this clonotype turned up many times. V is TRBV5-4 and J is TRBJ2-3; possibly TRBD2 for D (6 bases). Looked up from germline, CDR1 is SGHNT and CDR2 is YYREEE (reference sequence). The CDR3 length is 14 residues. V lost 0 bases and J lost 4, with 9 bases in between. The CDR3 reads CASSLDGGSDTQYF. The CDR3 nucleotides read TGTGCCAGCAGCTTGGACGGGGGTTCAGATACGCAGTATTTT.

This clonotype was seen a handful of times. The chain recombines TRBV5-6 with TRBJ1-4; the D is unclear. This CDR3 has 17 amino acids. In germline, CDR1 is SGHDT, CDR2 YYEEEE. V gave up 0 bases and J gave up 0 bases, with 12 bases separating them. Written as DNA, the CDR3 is TGTGCCAGCAGCTTGGCGGAGACGGAAGCAACTAATGAAAAACTGTTTTTT. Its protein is CASSLAETEATNEKLFF. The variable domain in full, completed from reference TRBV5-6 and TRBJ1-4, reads DAGVTQSPTHLIKTRGQQVTLRCSPKSGHDTVSWYQQALGQGPQFIFQYYEEEERQRGNFPDRFSGHQFPNYSSELNVNALLLGDSALYLCASSLAETEATNEKLFFGSGTQLSVL.

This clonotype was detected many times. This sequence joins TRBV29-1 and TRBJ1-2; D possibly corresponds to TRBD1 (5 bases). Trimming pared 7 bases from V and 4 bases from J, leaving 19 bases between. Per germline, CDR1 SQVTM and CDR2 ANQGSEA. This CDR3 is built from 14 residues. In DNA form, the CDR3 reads TGCAGCGCCAGAGGACCGGGACGCAGCTATGGCTACACCTTC. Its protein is CSARGPGRSYGYTF.

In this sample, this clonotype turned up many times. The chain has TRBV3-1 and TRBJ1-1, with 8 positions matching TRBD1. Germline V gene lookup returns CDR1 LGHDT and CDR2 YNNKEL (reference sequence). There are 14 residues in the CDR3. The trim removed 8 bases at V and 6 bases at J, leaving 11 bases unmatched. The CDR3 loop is CASRLTGQGAEAFF. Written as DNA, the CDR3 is TGTGCCAGCCGACTTACCGGACAGGGTGCTGAAGCTTTCTTT. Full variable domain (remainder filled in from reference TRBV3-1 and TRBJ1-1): DTAVSQTPKYLVTQMGNDKSIKCEQNLGHDTMYWYKQDSKKFLKIMFSYNNKELIINETVPNRFSPKSPDKAHLNLHINSLELGDSAVYFCASRLTGQGAEAFFGQGTRLTVV.

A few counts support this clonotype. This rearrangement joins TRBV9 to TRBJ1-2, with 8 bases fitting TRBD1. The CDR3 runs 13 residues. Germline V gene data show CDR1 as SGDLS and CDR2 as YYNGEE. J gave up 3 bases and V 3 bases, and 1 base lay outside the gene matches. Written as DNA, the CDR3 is TGTGCCAGCAGCGCGGGACAGGACTATGGCTACACCTTC. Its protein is CASSAGQDYGYTF.